These T cell receptor beta chains were read from a single sample in a study of naive and memory T cell subsets. Each CDR3 protein gets one entry after TCRdb re-called the UMI-ligation and nested PCR reads with MiXCR. The sample records approximately 16,000 distinct CDR3 sequences, around 9% being singletons. The material sequenced was central memory CD8+ T cells from blood. The receptors were sampled from a human donor in good health. CDR3s include the opening cysteine and the closing phenylalanine or tryptophan. The order of the fields is V gene, J gene, CDR3 protein.

>TRBV6-5|TRBJ2-1
CASSPMGLAVYNEQFF
>TRBV20-1|TRBJ2-3
CSARVPSGARGTDTQYF
>TRBV18|TRBJ1-4
CASSPFGQGVNEKLFF
>TRBV13|TRBJ1-6
CASRVTGDYNSPLHF
>TRBV5-6|TRBJ2-7
CASSPARSEQYF
>TRBV25-1|TRBJ2-2
CASSERGGANTGELFF
>TRBV20-1|TRBJ2-5
CSARAGGRSETQYF
>TRBV30|TRBJ1-6
CAWSAGQEASPLHF
>TRBV12-5|TRBJ2-1
CASGGGVNEQFF
>TRBV6-4|TRBJ2-3
CASSPSGGAIDTQYF
>TRBV6-6|TRBJ2-2
CASSYLSNLNTGELFF
>TRBV23-1|TRBJ1-5
CASSQSWRARDQPQHF
>TRBV7-2|TRBJ1-2
CASMTGTTHGYTF
>TRBV4-3|TRBJ2-4
CASSQDRGAKNIQYF
>TRBV10-3|TRBJ2-1
CAISESSSSGGTYNEQFF
>TRBV2|TRBJ2-3
CASSETTVTDTQYF
>TRBV19|TRBJ2-6
CASGWGGSGANVLTF
>TRBV11-2|TRBJ2-7
CASSSKTLTGTRRYEQYF
>TRBV3-2|TRBJ1-5
CASSQSYQPQHF
>TRBV13|TRBJ2-7
CASSPRGANPEQYF
>TRBV3-1|TRBJ2-2
CASSQDLGTKNTGELFF
>TRBV6-6|TRBJ2-7
CASSIRENLEQYF
>TRBV5-4|TRBJ2-3
CASSVIGDTQYF
>TRBV7-8|TRBJ2-1
CASSLPGGDNEQFF
>TRBV28|TRBJ2-1
CASSLSFGTSHEQFF
>TRBV20-1|TRBJ1-2
CSALAWDGYGYTF
>TRBV5-1|TRBJ2-7
CASRWTETSYEQYF
>TRBV29-1|TRBJ2-2
CSVNIDTGELFF
>TRBV9|TRBJ2-5
CASTSAGTGTVETQYF
>TRBV7-9|TRBJ1-1
CASSLGQGDTEAFF
>TRBV2|TRBJ2-7
CASKPYEQYF
>TRBV7-9|TRBJ1-3
CASSLGVSSGNTIYF
>TRBV28|TRBJ1-5
CASSPPERSGDQPQHF
>TRBV20-1|TRBJ2-3
CSARSNLADTQYF
>TRBV25-1|TRBJ2-7
CASGETGIRHEQYF
>TRBV5-5|TRBJ2-1
CASSDRVHEQFF
>TRBV7-8|TRBJ1-4
CASSLGAGNLEKLFF
>TRBV11-2|TRBJ2-1
CASSEGQWISYNEQFF
>TRBV20-1|TRBJ1-1
CSAKGPTDTEAFF
>TRBV13|TRBJ1-2
CASSYRSYGYTF
>TRBV12-3/TRBV12-4|TRBJ2-7
CASSISSYEQYF
>TRBV27|TRBJ2-4
CASSWRGGVLAKNIQYF
>TRBV29-1|TRBJ1-2
CSVAIGDTDYGYTF
>TRBV30|TRBJ2-7
CAWSPQGAEQYF
>TRBV5-6|TRBJ2-7
CASSSSSVHEQYF
>TRBV4-3|TRBJ2-2
CASSPLRLAGSTGELFF
>TRBV6-2/TRBV6-3|TRBJ2-7
CASSYSTSYEQYF
>TRBV28|TRBJ1-1
CASSRFDRINTEAFF
>TRBV5-6|TRBJ2-5
CASSLFRGETQYF
>TRBV6-1|TRBJ2-6
CASSEVDGSSGANVLTF
>TRBV12-3/TRBV12-4|TRBJ1-1
CASSPTVYTEAFF
>TRBV29-1|TRBJ2-1
CSVDSGNNEQFF
>TRBV11-2|TRBJ2-3
CASSLALSTDTQYF